The 24 T cell receptor beta chains presented below share a single source sample, sequenced in a study of identical twins (TCRdb year 2016). Library prep was done by 5' RACE. TCRdb shows the sequencer as Illumina HiSeq 2000. The public reads were reanalyzed by TCRdb: fastp trimming at Q25, MiXCR alignment, in-frame beta chains only. One record per CDR3 amino acid sequence lists the most common genes and DNA. For this sample there are a few hundred thousand distinct CDR3 sequences; approximately 8.6% appear just once. The ten largest clones add up to 3% to 3.5% of the sample. The sample also formed part of further work on yellow fever vaccine responses in identical twins.

The sequenced material came from CD8+ T cells sorted from blood. These receptors originate from a woman younger than 35 in good health.

There are a few counts of this clonotype. CDR3 loop: CASSFADSGGVAKNIQYF. CDR3 DNA sequence: TGCGCCAGCAGCTTCGCCGATAGCGGGGGGGTAGCCAAAAACATTCAGTACTTC. The chain links TRBV5-1 to TRBJ2-4, with 11 bases identical to TRBD2. The trim removed 2 bases at V and 0 bases at J, leaving 7 bases unmatched. The germline gives CDR1 SGHRS, CDR2 YFSETQ. The CDR3 covers 18 residues.

This clonotype has just a few counts. The chain uses TRBV28 and TRBJ2-3, with D perhaps matching TRBD1 (6 bases). Germline CDR1 reads MDHEN; CDR2 reads SYDVKM. The CDR3 extends over 17 amino acids. The V gene lost 5 bases and the J gene lost 1 base, with 19 bases spanning the gap. CDR3 DNA sequence: TGTGCCAGCAGTCAAACCCCCCGGGCAGGGGGCACAGATACGCAGTATTTT. Translation gives CASSQTPRAGGTDTQYF.

This clonotype was seen only a few times. This chain joins TRBV10-2 and TRBJ2-5; 13 bases agree with TRBD2. The V segment lost 7 bases and the J segment 5 bases; nucleotides outside the gene matches: 10. The CDR3 is made up of 16 amino acids. Germline V lookup: CDR1 WSHSY, CDR2 SAAADI. The CDR3 sequence is CASTGGLAGPRETQYF. The CDR3, as DNA: TGCGCCAGCACAGGGGGACTAGCGGGACCCCGGGAGACCCAGTACTTC.

This clonotype was counted at least ten times. The chain employs TRBV24-1 and TRBJ2-7; 9 bases map to TRBD1. V dropped 7 bases and J dropped 3; count of bases not matched to a gene: 6. The CDR3 covers 14 residues. The germline gives CDR1 KGHDR, CDR2 SFDVKD. This CDR3 reads CATSWTGANYEQYF. As DNA, the CDR3 is TGTGCCACCAGCTGGACAGGGGCCAACTACGAGCAGTACTTC.

The gene calls are TRBV5-1 and TRBJ1-2; 7 bases agree with TRBD1. The CDR3 loop spans 14 amino acids. Germline V gene lookup returns CDR1 SGHRS and CDR2 YFSETQ. V was clipped by 6 bases and J by 2 bases; unmatched bases: 7. The CDR3 sequence: CASTPGTANYGYTF. For the CDR3, the DNA is TGCGCCAGCACCCCCGGGACAGCGAACTATGGCTACACCTTC.

The gene calls are TRBV7-9 and TRBJ2-7; 7 bases are shared with TRBD1. This CDR3 comprises 13 residues. The J segment lost 2 bases and the V segment lost 7 bases, leaving 5 bases of the junction unmatched. Germline lookup yields CDR1 SEHNR and CDR2 FQNEAQ (reference sequence). The CDR3 nucleotides read TGTGCCAGCACCGTGGGACAGCCCTACGAGCAGTACTTC. It specifies CASTVGQPYEQYF.

This clonotype came up many times. V gene TRBV7-9 combines with J gene TRBJ1-1; 7 bases match TRBD1. The CDR3 length is 14 residues. Germline trimming cut 5 bases from V and 1 base from J; bases unmatched to any gene: 4. Germline assignment: CDR1 SEHNR and CDR2 FQNEAQ (reference sequence). The CDR3 region has the DNA TGTGCCAGCAGCCTCGGACAGGCGAACACTGAAGCTTTCTTT. The encoded protein is CASSLGQANTEAFF.

This clonotype occurred a few times. The J gene is TRBJ2-7, the V gene TRBV6-2 or TRBV6-3, with D perhaps TRBD2 (6 bases). The CDR3 is 12 residues long. V lost 10 bases to trimming and J lost 6 bases, with 16 bases between them. CDR1 is MNHEY and CDR2 is SVGEGT in the germline V gene. CDR3 bases: TGTGCCACCGCGGGGTACCCGGGCGAGCAGTACTTC. It translates to CATAGYPGEQYF.

This clonotype was observed a handful of times. The chain couples TRBV20-1 to TRBJ2-2, with D unclear. Germline assignment: CDR1 DFQATT and CDR2 SNEGSKA (reference sequence). The length of the CDR3 is 11 residues. V shed 4 bases and J shed 3 bases, with 3 bases lying between them. DNA of the CDR3: TGCAGTGCTACCTACACCGGGGAGCTGTTTTTT. Translated, it gives CSATYTGELFF.

This clonotype came up many times. This rearrangement joins TRBV7-9 to TRBJ1-1; D ambiguous. The CDR3 is 14 amino acids. V was pared by 1 base and J by 2 bases, with 8 bases between. Germline-derived CDR1 and CDR2 are SEHNR and FQNEAQ (reference sequence). The CDR3: CASSLDRTNTEAFF. In DNA, the CDR3 is TGTGCCAGCAGCTTAGATCGGACTAACACTGAAGCTTTCTTT.

This clonotype was found a few times. The chain combines TRBV4-1 with TRBJ2-7; D gene uncertain. V gave up 3 bases and J gave up 6 bases, with 15 bases separating them. Germline assignment: CDR1 MGHRA and CDR2 YSYEKL. The CDR3 length is 14 residues. The CDR3 is CASSHTIGYGEQYF. The CDR3 DNA follows: TGCGCCAGCAGCCACACTATAGGTTATGGCGAGCAGTACTTC.

A word on this clonotype: A clone one base away is much larger, so this may be a read error. The genes are TRBV6-1 and TRBJ2-1; D is ambiguous. The CDR3 runs to 13 residues. Trimming removed 6 bases from V and 4 bases from J, with 10 bases in between. Germline assignment: CDR1 MNHNS and CDR2 SASEGT. Here the CDR3 reads CASRLEEYNEQFF. CDR3 coding DNA: TGTGCCAGCAGATTGGAAGAATACAATGAGCAGTTCTTC.

This chain connects TRBV20-1 to TRBJ2-2, with 10 nucleotides matching TRBD2. V gave up 0 bases and J gave up 1 base; unmatched junction bases: 5. Germline CDR1 DFQATT, CDR2 SNEGSKA (reference sequence). This CDR3 is 17 amino acids long. CDR3 residues: CSARDTSGTMNTGELFF. CDR3 coding DNA: TGCAGTGCTAGAGATACTAGCGGGACAATGAACACCGGGGAGCTGTTTTTT.

Ten or more counts support this clonotype. The rearrangement joins TRBV5-1 to TRBJ1-2; D is unresolved. Germline CDR1 and CDR2: SGHRS and YFSETQ. Trimming took 1 base from V and 4 from J, leaving 8 bases between them. CDR3 size: 13 residues. CDR3 coding DNA: TGCGCCAGCAGCTTGCCCACCGCCTATGGCTACACCTTC. It encodes CASSLPTAYGYTF.

This chain uses TRBV28 with TRBJ2-2; 12 nucleotides align to TRBD2. CDR1 MDHEN and CDR2 SYDVKM come from the germline V gene. The V segment lost 3 bases and the J segment 3 bases; nucleotides outside the gene matches: 14. CDR3 length: 20 amino acids. DNA of the CDR3: TGTGCCAGCAGTTTTTCAGTTCTGCTAGCGGGAGGGCCGCACACCGGGGAGCTGTTTTTT. This sequence encodes CASSFSVLLAGGPHTGELFF.

The V call is TRBV7-9, the J call TRBJ2-7; 7 nucleotides line up with TRBD1. V gave up 10 bases and J gave up 1 base; unmatched junction bases: 13. The CDR3 extends over 15 amino acids. Germline assignment: CDR1 SEHNR and CDR2 FQNEAQ (reference sequence). The CDR3 loop is CATSLQGLGSYEQYF. The CDR3 DNA sequence: TGTGCCACCTCCCTACAGGGGCTCGGGTCCTACGAGCAGTACTTC.

This clonotype was counted at least ten times. The gene calls are TRBV29-1 and TRBJ2-5; 9 bases map to TRBD2. CDR3 size: 15 residues. Trimming took 4 bases from V and 0 from J; bases not matched to a gene: 6. Per the germline V gene, CDR1 is SQVTM and CDR2 is ANQGSEA. CDR3 sequence (DNA): TGCAGCGTTGTTCCTAGCGGGGACTACCAAGAGACCCAGTACTTC. The encoded protein is CSVVPSGDYQETQYF.

V usage is TRBV20-1 and J usage is TRBJ2-3; 9 bases are shared with TRBD2. The CDR3 is 13 residues long. Germline-derived CDR1 and CDR2 are DFQATT and SNEGSKA (reference sequence). The CDR3 nucleotides are TGCTCCAGCGGGAGGACTAACACAGATACGCAGTATTTT. Its protein product is CSSGRTNTDTQYF.

This clonotype was seen ten or more times. The chain combines TRBV7-8 with TRBJ2-3; TRBD2 matches at 10 bases. V shed 2 bases and J 3 bases; nucleotides not matched to a gene: 8. Germline V gene lookup returns CDR1 SGHVS and CDR2 FQNEAQ. This CDR3 spans 17 amino acids. In nucleotides, the CDR3 is TGTGCCAGCAGCTTACCCCGGACTAGCGGACCGACAGATACGCAGTATTTT. Its translation: CASSLPRTSGPTDTQYF. Using reference TRBV7-8 and TRBJ2-3 for the parts outside the CDR3, the full variable domain is GAGVSQSPRYKVAKRGQDVALRCDPISGHVSLFWYQQALGQGPEFLTYFQNEAQLDKSGLPSDRFFAERPEGSVSTLKIQRTQQEDSAVYLCASSLPRTSGPTDTQYFGPGTRLTVL.

Here the CDR3 DNA reads TGTGCCAGCAGTTACGTTGAAAGAAATTCACCCCTCCACTTT. Its translation is CASSYVERNSPLHF. The V gene is TRBV6-5, the J gene TRBJ1-6; D uncertain. The CDR3 contains 14 residues. Deletions cut 2 bases from V and 7 bases from J, with 9 bases between. The germline CDR1 and CDR2 sequences are MNHEY and SVGAGI.

The V gene is TRBV4-3, the J gene TRBJ2-7; 8 nucleotides agree with TRBD2. Germline V gives CDR1 LGHNA, CDR2 YSLEER. Trimming cost V 0 bases and J 3 bases; bases outside gene matches: 7. The length of the CDR3 is 16 residues. The CDR3 reads CASSQEGIAGFYEQYF. In DNA, the CDR3 is TGCGCCAGCAGCCAAGAGGGAATAGCGGGGTTCTACGAGCAGTACTTC.

About this clonotype itself: Its ends do not fully match the called genes, so a read error is possible. This chain connects TRBV7-9 to TRBJ2-7; 7 positions agree with TRBD1. This CDR3 contains 14 residues. Germline loops: CDR1 SEHNR, CDR2 FQNEAQ (reference sequence). In nucleotides, the CDR3 is TGTGCCATCAGCTTAGAGACAGGGTTTTACGAGCAGTACTTC. Protein product: CAISLETGFYEQYF. Full variable domain (outside the CDR3, taken from reference TRBV7-9 and TRBJ2-7): DTGVSQNPRHKITKRGQNVTFRCDPISEHNRLYWYRQTLGQGPEFLTYFQNEAQLEKSRLLSDRFSAERPKGSFSTLEIQRTEQGDSAMYLCAISLETGFYEQYFGPGTRLTVT.

This clonotype was found many times. The V gene is TRBV7-9, the J gene TRBJ1-1; D is possibly TRBD1 (6 bases). Trimming took off 4 bases at V and 6 bases at J, with 24 bases between the two ends. The CDR3 runs to 17 residues. Germline V lookup: CDR1 SEHNR, CDR2 FQNEAQ (reference sequence). DNA for the CDR3: TGTGCCAGCAGCTCGGAGCTCACAGGGTGGCGGGCGGCTGAAGCTTTCTTT. Its translation is CASSSELTGWRAAEAFF.

V usage is TRBV4-2 and J usage is TRBJ1-4; D is undetermined. V lost 4 bases to trimming and J lost 0 bases, with 9 bases between them. This CDR3 has 15 residues. Germline CDR1 is LGHNA and CDR2 is YNFKEQ. CDR3 DNA: TGTGCCAGCAGCCGTCTAGCTGCAACTAATGAAAAACTGTTTTTT. Protein product: CASSRLAATNEKLFF.